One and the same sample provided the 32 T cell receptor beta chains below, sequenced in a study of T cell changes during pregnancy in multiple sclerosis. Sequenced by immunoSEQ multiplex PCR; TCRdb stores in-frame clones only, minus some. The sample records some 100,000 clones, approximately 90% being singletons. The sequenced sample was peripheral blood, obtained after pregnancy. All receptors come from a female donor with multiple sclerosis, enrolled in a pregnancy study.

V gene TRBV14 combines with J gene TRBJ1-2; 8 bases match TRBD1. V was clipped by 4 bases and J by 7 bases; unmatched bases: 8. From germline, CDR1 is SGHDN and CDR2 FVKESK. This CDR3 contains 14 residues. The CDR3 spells CASSPMDRASGYTF. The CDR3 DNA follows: TGTGCCAGCAGCCCCATGGACAGGGCGAGTGGCTACACCTTC. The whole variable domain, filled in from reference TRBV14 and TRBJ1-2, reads EAGVTQFPSHSVIEKGQTVTLRCDPISGHDNLYWYRRVMGKEIKFLLHFVKESKQDESGMPNNRFLAERTGGTYSTLKVQPAELEDSGVYFCASSPMDRASGYTFGSGTRLTVV.

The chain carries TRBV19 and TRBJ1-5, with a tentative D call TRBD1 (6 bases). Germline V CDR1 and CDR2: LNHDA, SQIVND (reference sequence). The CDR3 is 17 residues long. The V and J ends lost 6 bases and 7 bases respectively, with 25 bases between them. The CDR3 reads CASRKETRDTGYQPQHF. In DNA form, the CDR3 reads TGTGCCAGTAGAAAAGAGACCCGGGACACCGGGTACCAGCCCCAGCATTTT.

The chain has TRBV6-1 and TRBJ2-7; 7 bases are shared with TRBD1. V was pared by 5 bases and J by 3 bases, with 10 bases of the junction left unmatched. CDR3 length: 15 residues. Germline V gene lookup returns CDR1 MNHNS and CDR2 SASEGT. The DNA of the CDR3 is TGTGCCAGCAGTAAGGGGGCAAATGTCGGCTACGAGCAGTACTTC. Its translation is CASSKGANVGYEQYF.

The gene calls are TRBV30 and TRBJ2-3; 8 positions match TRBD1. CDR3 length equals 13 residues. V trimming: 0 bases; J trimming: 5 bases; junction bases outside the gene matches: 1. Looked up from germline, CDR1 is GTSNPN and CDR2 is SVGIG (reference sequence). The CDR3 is CAWSVRGRDTQYF. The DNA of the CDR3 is TGTGCCTGGAGTGTCAGGGGGCGAGATACGCAGTATTTT. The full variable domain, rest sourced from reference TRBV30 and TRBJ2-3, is SQTIHQWPATLVQPVGSPLSLECTVEGTSNPNLYWYRQAAGRGLQLLFYSVGIGQISSEVPQNLSASRPQDRQFILSSKKLLLSDSGFYLCAWSVRGRDTQYFGPGTRLTVL.

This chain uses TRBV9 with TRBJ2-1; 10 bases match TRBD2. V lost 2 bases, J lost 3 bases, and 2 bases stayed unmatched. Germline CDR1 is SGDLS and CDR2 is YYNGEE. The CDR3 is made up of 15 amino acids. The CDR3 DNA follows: TGTGCCAGCAGCGTCGGACTAGCGGTCTACAATGAGCAGTTCTTC. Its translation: CASSVGLAVYNEQFF.

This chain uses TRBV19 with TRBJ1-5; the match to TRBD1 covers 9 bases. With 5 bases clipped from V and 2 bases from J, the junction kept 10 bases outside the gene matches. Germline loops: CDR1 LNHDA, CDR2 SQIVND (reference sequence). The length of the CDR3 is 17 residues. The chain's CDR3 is CASSPSTGGEGNQPQHF. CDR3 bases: TGTGCCAGTAGTCCCTCTACAGGGGGCGAGGGCAATCAGCCCCAGCATTTT.

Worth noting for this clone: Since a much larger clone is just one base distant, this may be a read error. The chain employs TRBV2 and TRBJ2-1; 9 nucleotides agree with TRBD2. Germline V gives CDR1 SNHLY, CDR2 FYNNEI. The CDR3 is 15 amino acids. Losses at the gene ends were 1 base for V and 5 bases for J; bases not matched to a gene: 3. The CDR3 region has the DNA TGTGCCAGCAGTGAAGAGGCGGGAGGGAACAATGAGCAGTTCTTC. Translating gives CASSEEAGGNNEQFF.

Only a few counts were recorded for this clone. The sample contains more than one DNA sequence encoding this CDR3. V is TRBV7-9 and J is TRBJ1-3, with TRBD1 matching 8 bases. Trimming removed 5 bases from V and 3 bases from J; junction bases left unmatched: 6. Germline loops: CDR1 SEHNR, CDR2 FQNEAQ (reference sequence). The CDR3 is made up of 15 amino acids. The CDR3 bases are TGTGCCAGCAGCCCAGGACAGGGTGGTGGAAACACCATATATTTT. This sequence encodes CASSPGQGGGNTIYF.

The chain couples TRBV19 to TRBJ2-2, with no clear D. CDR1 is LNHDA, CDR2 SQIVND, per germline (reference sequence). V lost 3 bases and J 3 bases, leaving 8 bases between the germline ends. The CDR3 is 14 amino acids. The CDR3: CASSMLADTGELFF. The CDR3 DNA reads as TGTGCCAGTAGTATGCTGGCAGACACCGGGGAGCTGTTTTTT.

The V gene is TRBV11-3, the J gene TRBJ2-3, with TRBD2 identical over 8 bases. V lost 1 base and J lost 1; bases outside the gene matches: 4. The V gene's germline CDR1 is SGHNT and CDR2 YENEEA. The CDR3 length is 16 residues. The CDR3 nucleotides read TGTGCCAGCAGCTTAGGCGGGGGGTATGGCACAGATACGCAGTATTTT. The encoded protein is CASSLGGGYGTDTQYF.

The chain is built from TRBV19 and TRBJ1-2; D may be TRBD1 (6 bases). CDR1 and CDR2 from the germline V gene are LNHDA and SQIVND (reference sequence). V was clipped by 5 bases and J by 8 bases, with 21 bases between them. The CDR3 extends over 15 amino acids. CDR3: CASSPGADFTAGYTF. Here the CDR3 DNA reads TGTGCCAGTAGTCCAGGGGCTGATTTTACGGCCGGCTACACCTTC.

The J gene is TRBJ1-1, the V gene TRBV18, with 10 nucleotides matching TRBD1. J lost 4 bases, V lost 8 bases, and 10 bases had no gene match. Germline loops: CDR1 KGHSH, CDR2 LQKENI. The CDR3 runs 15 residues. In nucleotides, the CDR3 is TGTGCCAGCGCACTTGGGACAGGGGCTATCACTGAAGCTTTCTTT. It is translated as CASALGTGAITEAFF.

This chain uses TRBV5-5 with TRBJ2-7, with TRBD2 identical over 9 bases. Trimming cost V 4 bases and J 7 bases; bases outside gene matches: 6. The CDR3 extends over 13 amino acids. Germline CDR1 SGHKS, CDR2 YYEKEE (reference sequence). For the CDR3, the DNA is TGTGCCAGCAGCCCAGGACTAGCGAGGGAGCAGTACTTC. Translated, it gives CASSPGLAREQYF.

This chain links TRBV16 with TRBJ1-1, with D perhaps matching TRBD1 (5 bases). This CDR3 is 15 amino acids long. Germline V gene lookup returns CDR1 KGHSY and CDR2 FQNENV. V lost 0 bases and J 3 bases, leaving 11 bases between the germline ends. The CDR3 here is CASSQSARDDTEAFF. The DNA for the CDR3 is TGTGCCAGCAGCCAATCCGCCAGGGATGACACTGAAGCTTTCTTT.

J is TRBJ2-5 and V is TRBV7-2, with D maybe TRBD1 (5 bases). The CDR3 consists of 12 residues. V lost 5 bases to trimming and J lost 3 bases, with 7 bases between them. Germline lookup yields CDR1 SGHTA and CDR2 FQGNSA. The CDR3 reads CASSPREETQYF. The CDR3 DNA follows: TGTGCCAGCAGCCCCAGGGAAGAGACCCAGTACTTC. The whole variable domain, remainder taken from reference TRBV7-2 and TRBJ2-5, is GAGVSQSPSNKVTEKGKDVELRCDPISGHTALYWYRQSLGQGLEFLIYFQGNSAPDKSGLPSDRFSAERTGGSVSTLTIQRTQQEDSAVYLCASSPREETQYFGPGTRLLVL.

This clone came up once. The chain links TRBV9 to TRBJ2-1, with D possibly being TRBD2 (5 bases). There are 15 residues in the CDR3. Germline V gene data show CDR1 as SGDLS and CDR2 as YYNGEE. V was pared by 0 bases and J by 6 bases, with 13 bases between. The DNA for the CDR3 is TGTGCCAGCAGCGTAGCGGGAACCCCTGGCAATGAGCAGTTCTTC. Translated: CASSVAGTPGNEQFF.

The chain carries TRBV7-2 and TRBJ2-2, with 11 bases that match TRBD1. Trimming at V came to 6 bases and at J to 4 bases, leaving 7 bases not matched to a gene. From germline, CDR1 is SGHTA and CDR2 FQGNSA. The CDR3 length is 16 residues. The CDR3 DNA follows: TGTGCCAGCAGGATAACCGGGACAGGGGGCACCGGGGAGCTGTTTTTT. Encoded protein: CASRITGTGGTGELFF.

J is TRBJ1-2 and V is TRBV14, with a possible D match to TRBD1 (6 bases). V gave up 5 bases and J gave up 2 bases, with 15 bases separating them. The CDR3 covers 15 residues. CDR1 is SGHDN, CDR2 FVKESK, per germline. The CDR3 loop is CASSVKQGLNYGYTF. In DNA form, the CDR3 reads TGTGCCAGCAGCGTTAAACAGGGCCTAAACTATGGCTACACCTTC.

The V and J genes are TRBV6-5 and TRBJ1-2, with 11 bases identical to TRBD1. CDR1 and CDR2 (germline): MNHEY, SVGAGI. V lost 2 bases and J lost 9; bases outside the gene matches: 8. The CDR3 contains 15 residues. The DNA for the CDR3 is TGTGCCAGCAGTTACAACCCCGGACAGGGGGCTAGCTACACCTTC. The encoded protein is CASSYNPGQGASYTF.

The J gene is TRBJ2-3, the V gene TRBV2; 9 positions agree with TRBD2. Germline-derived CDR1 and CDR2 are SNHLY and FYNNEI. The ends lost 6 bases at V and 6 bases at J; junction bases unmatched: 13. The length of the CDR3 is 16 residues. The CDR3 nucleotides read TGTGCCAGCAGCACGGGACTAGCCGGAACCTCGGATACGCAGTATTTT. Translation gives CASSTGLAGTSDTQYF.

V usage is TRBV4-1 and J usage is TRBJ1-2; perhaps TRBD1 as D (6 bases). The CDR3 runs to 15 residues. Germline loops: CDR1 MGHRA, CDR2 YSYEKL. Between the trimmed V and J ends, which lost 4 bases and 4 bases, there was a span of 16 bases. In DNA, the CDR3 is TGCGCCAGCAGCCCTCGAGGGGGGGAAGGCTATGGCTACACCTTC. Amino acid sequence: CASSPRGGEGYGYTF.

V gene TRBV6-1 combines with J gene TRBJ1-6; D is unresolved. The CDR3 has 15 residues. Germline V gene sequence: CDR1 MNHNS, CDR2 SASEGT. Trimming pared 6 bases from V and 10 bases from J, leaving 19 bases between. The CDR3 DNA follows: TGTGCCAGCAGGCCGGTAGGCCAGGTCGGCTCACCCCTCCACTTT. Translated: CASRPVGQVGSPLHF.

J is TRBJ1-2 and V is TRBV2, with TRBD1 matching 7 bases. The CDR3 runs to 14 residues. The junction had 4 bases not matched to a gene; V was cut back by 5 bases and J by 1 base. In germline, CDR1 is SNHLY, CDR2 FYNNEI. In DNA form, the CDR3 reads TGTGCCAGCAGTAACGACAGGGTTAACTATGGCTACACCTTC. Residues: CASSNDRVNYGYTF. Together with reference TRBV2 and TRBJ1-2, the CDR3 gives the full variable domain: EPEVTQTPSHQVTQMGQEVILRCVPISNHLYFYWYRQILGQKVEFLVSFYNNEISEKSEIFDDQFSVERPDGSNFTLKIRSTKLEDSAMYFCASSNDRVNYGYTFGSGTRLTVV.

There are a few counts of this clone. This CDR3 reads CASSLGSGGKTPLHF. The CDR3 nucleotides are TGTGCCAGCAGCTTAGGGTCAGGGGGTAAAACACCCCTCCACTTT. The chain links TRBV7-3 to TRBJ1-6, with 7 bases fitting TRBD1. Germline V gives CDR1 SGHTA, CDR2 FQGTGA. This CDR3 is built from 15 residues. V shed 2 bases and J 11 bases; nucleotides not matched to a gene: 9. Full variable domain (remainder filled in from reference TRBV7-3 and TRBJ1-6): GAGVSQTPSNKVTEKGKYVELRCDPISGHTALYWYRQSLGQGPEFLIYFQGTGAADDSGLPNDRFFAVRPEGSVSTLKIQRTERGDSAVYLCASSLGSGGKTPLHFGNGTRLTVT.

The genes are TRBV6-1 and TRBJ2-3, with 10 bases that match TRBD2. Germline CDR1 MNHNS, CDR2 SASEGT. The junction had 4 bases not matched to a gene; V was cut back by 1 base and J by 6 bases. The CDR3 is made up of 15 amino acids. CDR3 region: CASSEGTSGGDTQYF. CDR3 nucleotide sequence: TGTGCCAGCAGTGAAGGGACTAGCGGTGGGGATACGCAGTATTTT.

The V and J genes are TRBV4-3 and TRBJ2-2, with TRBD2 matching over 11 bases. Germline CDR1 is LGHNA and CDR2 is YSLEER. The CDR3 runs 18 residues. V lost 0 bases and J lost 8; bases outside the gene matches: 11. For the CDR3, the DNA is TGCGCCAGCAGCCAAGAAGTTTACCTAGCGGGGGGTCTAGGGGAGCTGTTTTTT. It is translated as CASSQEVYLAGGLGELFF.

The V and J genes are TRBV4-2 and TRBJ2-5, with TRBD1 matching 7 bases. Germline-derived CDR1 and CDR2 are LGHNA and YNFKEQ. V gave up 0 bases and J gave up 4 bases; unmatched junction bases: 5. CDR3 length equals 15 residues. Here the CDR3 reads CASSQDSGGSETQYF. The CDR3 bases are TGTGCCAGCAGCCAAGACTCAGGGGGTTCAGAGACCCAGTACTTC.

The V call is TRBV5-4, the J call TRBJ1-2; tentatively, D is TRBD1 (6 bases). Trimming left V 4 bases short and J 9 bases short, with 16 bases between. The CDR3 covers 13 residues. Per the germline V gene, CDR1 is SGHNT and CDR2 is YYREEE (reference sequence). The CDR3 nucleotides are TGTGCCAGCAGCCTTCAGGGGATTCGTAGCTACACCTTC. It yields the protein CASSLQGIRSYTF.

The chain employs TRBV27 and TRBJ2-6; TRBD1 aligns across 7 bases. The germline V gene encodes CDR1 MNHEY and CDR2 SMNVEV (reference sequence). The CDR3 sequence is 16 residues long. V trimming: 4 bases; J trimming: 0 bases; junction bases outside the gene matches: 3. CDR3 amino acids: CASSSQGSSGANVLTF. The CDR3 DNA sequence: TGTGCCAGCAGTTCACAGGGGAGCTCTGGGGCCAACGTCCTGACTTTC.

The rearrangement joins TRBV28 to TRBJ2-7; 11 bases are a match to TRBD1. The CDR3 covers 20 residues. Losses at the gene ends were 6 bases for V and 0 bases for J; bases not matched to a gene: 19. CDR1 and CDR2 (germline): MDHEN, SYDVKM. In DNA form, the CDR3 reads TGTGCCAGCAGGCAGAAACTGGGACAGGGGGAGAGGTTTTACTCCTACGAGCAGTACTTC. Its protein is CASRQKLGQGERFYSYEQYF.

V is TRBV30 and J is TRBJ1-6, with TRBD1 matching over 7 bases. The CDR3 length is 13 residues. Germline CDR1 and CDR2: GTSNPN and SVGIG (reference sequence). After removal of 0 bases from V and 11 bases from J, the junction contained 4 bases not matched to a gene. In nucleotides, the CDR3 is TGTGCCTGGAGTGTAAAAGGGGGCGCACCCCTCCACTTT. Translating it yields CAWSVKGGAPLHF.

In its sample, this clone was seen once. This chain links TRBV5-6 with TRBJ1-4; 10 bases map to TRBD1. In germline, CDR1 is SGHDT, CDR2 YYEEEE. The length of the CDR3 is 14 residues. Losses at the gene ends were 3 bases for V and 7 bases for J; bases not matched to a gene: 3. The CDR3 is CASSWGTGAEKLFF. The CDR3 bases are TGTGCCAGCAGCTGGGGGACAGGGGCTGAAAAACTGTTTTTT.